These 32 T cell receptor beta chains originate from one sample sequenced in a study of regulatory and conventional T cells in RAG deficiency (TCRdb year 2017). Before genomic DNA extraction, conventional CD4+ T cells were isolated from blood as CD25-low CD127-high cells. The library was prepared using the immunoSEQ multiplex PCR assay. TCRdb obtained this table from immuneACCESS and retained in-frame rearrangements with V and J assigned. These tables miss some clones; where compared with another copy, unresolved V genes account for less than half of the shortfall, and the remainder is unexplained. The sample data list around 12,000 clones, and just under 95% of these were observed just once. Approximately 1% of the sample belongs to the ten largest clones. This sample also appeared in a second study, on regulatory T cells. The second source states: For the multiplex PCR, 52 forward TRBV primers and 13 reverse TRBJ primers were used, and amplification bias was corrected with both assay-based and computational methods.

The material sequenced was CD4+ effector T cells sorted from blood. These receptor sequences come from a human donor in good health.

The chain carries TRBV6-1 and TRBJ2-1; D is perhaps TRBD1 or TRBD2 (5 bases each). CDR3 length: 16 amino acids. The germline gives CDR1 MNHNS, CDR2 SASEGT. Trimming left V 1 base short and J 7 bases short, with 17 bases between. The CDR3: CASSEVGAGLRNEQFF. CDR3 DNA sequence: TGTGCCAGCAGTGAAGTGGGAGCAGGGTTAAGGAATGAGCAGTTCTTC.

V usage is TRBV28 and J usage is TRBJ1-3, with D unclear. The CDR3 is 13 residues long. With 11 bases removed from V and 0 bases from J, the gap between germline ends came to 11 bases. Germline CDR1 is MDHEN and CDR2 is SYDVKM. The CDR3 is CALRQSSGNTIYF. The CDR3 DNA follows: TGTGCCTTGAGGCAGAGCTCTGGAAACACCATATATTTT.

A single count supports this clone. This chain uses TRBV28 with TRBJ1-1; 8 nucleotides line up with TRBD1. This CDR3 contains 15 residues. Germline trimming cut 6 bases from V and 4 bases from J; bases unmatched to any gene: 10. Germline V gene lookup returns CDR1 MDHEN and CDR2 SYDVKM. CDR3 residues: CASRRPGQVITEAFF. The CDR3 nucleotides read TGTGCCAGCAGGAGACCGGGACAGGTAATCACTGAAGCTTTCTTT.

CDR3 amino acids: CAWSVLGSGQPQHF. CDR3 sequence (DNA): TGTGCCTGGAGTGTACTGGGGTCGGGTCAGCCCCAGCATTTT. This rearrangement joins TRBV30 to TRBJ1-5; no clear D gene. The CDR3 has 14 amino acids. The germline V gene encodes CDR1 GTSNPN and CDR2 SVGIG (reference sequence). Trimming took off 0 bases at V and 6 bases at J, with 12 bases between the two ends.

In this sample, this clone turned up once. Other DNA variants within this sample encode the same CDR3. The V and J genes are TRBV5-1 and TRBJ1-5; the match to TRBD1 covers 7 bases. The germline V gene encodes CDR1 SGHRS and CDR2 YFSETQ. The CDR3 runs 13 residues. V was clipped by 5 bases and J by 4 bases; unmatched bases: 3. CDR3 sequence: CASRTGLNQPQHF. CDR3 nucleotides: TGCGCCAGCAGGACAGGGTTGAATCAGCCCCAGCATTTT. The whole variable domain, remainder taken from reference TRBV5-1 and TRBJ1-5, is KAGVTQTPRYLIKTRGQQVTLSCSPISGHRSVSWYQQTPGQGLQFLFEYFSETQRNKGNFPGRFSGRQFSNSRSEMNVSTLELGDSALYLCASRTGLNQPQHFGDGTRLSIL.

The J gene is TRBJ2-7, the V gene TRBV6-6; no clear D. CDR3 length: 15 residues. Germline V gene sequence: CDR1 MNHNY, CDR2 SVGAGI (reference sequence). V lost 2 bases, J lost 2 bases, and 13 bases lay in between. DNA for the CDR3: TGTGCCAGCAGTTACCGTCCGGACGGAACCTACGAGCAGTACTTC. Protein: CASSYRPDGTYEQYF.

As for this clone: One junction end does not reproduce the germline sequence, and a read error may be involved. The chain employs TRBV6-6 and TRBJ1-2; D is perhaps TRBD1 (6 bases). Germline V gene data show CDR1 as MNHNY and CDR2 as SVGAGI (reference sequence). The CDR3 is 14 residues long. Written as DNA, the CDR3 is TGTGCCAGCAGTCCAGGGGAGCCAGCCTATGGCTCCACCTTC. Protein sequence: CASSPGEPAYGSTF.

This clone came up once. The gene calls are TRBV10-2 and TRBJ2-3, with TRBD2 matching 14 bases. J was trimmed by 0 bases and V by 7 bases; bases with no gene match: 6. This CDR3 has 17 residues. Germline assignment: CDR1 WSHSY and CDR2 SAAADI. CDR3 sequence reads: CASKRTSGGTSTDTQYF. CDR3 in DNA: TGCGCCAGCAAAAGGACTAGCGGGGGGACTAGCACAGATACGCAGTATTTT.

This clone was observed once. The V gene is TRBV29-1, the J gene TRBJ2-5; D assignment may be TRBD1 or TRBD2 (5 bases each). V gave up 3 bases and J gave up 1 base, with 12 bases separating them. Germline CDR1 reads SQVTM; CDR2 reads ANQGSEA. The CDR3 is 14 residues long. For the CDR3, the DNA is TGCAGCGTTGACATCGGGACCATCCAAGAGACCCAGTACTTC. The encoded protein is CSVDIGTIQETQYF.

The chain joins TRBV28 to TRBJ1-1; maybe TRBD1 (5 bases). Germline CDR1 is MDHEN and CDR2 is SYDVKM. The CDR3 length is 13 residues. V lost 6 bases to trimming and J lost 11 bases, with 19 bases between them. The CDR3 DNA reads as TGTGCCAGCAGCCCCCCGCAGGCCCGGGGGGCTTTCTTT. Its protein is CASSPPQARGAFF.

The count of this clone is one. V gene TRBV30 combines with J gene TRBJ1-6, with 8 bases matching TRBD1. The CDR3 runs 13 residues. Germline V lookup: CDR1 GTSNPN, CDR2 SVGIG (reference sequence). Trimming at V came to 5 bases and at J to 10 bases, leaving 7 bases not matched to a gene. CDR3 bases: TGTGCCTGGTGCAGGGGGCAGGACTCACCCCTCCACTTT. Its protein is CAWCRGQDSPLHF.

V and J are TRBV6-5 and TRBJ2-2; D perhaps matches TRBD1 (6 bases). Looked up from germline, CDR1 is MNHEY and CDR2 is SVGAGI. There are 16 residues in the CDR3. V gave up 2 bases and J gave up 0 bases, with 10 bases separating them. The CDR3 here is CASSYDYRANTGELFF. The CDR3 DNA reads as TGTGCCAGCAGTTACGACTACAGGGCGAACACCGGGGAGCTGTTTTTT.

The genes are TRBV5-1 and TRBJ2-1; 7 nucleotides line up with TRBD1. The CDR3 contains 15 residues. J was trimmed by 7 bases and V by 3 bases; bases with no gene match: 10. The V gene's germline CDR1 is SGHRS and CDR2 YFSETQ. The CDR3 protein is CASSSQGSRGNEQFF. The CDR3 bases are TGCGCCAGCAGCTCGCAGGGCTCCAGGGGGAATGAGCAGTTCTTC.

This chain connects TRBV6-1 to TRBJ2-7; D gene uncertain. The CDR3 contains 13 residues. V dropped 6 bases and J dropped 0 bases, with 9 bases sitting between them. Germline CDR1 and CDR2: MNHNS and SASEGT. This CDR3 is CASSPTYSYEQYF. In DNA, the CDR3 is TGTGCCAGCAGCCCCACATACTCCTACGAGCAGTACTTC.

This chain links TRBV6-1 with TRBJ2-3, with 10 bases that match TRBD2. Trimming took 2 bases from V and 13 from J; bases not matched to a gene: 6. Per the germline V gene, CDR1 is MNHNS and CDR2 is SASEGT. This CDR3 comprises 13 residues. CDR3 DNA: TGTGCCAGCAGTGAACGGTTTCTAGCGGGGGAGTATTTT. As protein: CASSERFLAGEYF.

This sequence joins TRBV7-8 and TRBJ1-2, with 7 bases identical to TRBD1. The V gene end was trimmed by 5 bases and the J gene end by 4 bases; junction bases not matched to a gene: 13. Germline assignment: CDR1 SGHVS and CDR2 FQNEAQ. The CDR3 sequence is 16 residues long. The chain's CDR3 is CASSPRSSGTAYGYTF. DNA for the CDR3: TGTGCCAGCAGCCCCCGCAGCTCCGGGACAGCCTATGGCTACACCTTC.

The chain combines TRBV2 with TRBJ1-4; tentatively, D is TRBD1 (5 bases). Germline values: CDR1 SNHLY, CDR2 FYNNEI. Trimming took off 3 bases at V and 7 bases at J, with 15 bases between the two ends. This CDR3 has 15 amino acids. CDR3 region: CASSDNRGRSEKLFF. The CDR3 DNA follows: TGTGCCAGCAGTGATAATAGGGGAAGGAGTGAAAAACTGTTTTTT.

V gene TRBV12-5 combines with J gene TRBJ2-2; a possible D gene is TRBD1 (6 bases). V was cut by 6 bases and J by 5 bases, with 13 bases left in between. The germline CDR1 and CDR2 sequences are LGHNT and FRNRAP. This CDR3 region has 14 residues. The CDR3 region has the DNA TGTGCTAGTGGGCGCTCAGGGGTAACCGGGGAGCTGTTTTTT. Translating gives CASGRSGVTGELFF.

V gene TRBV19 combines with J gene TRBJ2-7, with 7 bases aligning to TRBD2. The V gene's germline CDR1 is LNHDA and CDR2 SQIVND (reference sequence). With 7 bases clipped from V and 2 bases from J, the junction kept 11 bases outside the gene matches. The CDR3 spans 15 residues. The CDR3 loop is CASTSPGGSTYEQYF. The CDR3 DNA reads TGTGCCAGTACCTCCCCGGGCGGGAGCACCTACGAGCAGTACTTC.

The V call is TRBV28, the J call TRBJ1-2; D call uncertain. Germline V lookup: CDR1 MDHEN, CDR2 SYDVKM. Trimming removed 5 bases at V and 0 bases at J, with 4 bases between. The CDR3 runs to 12 residues. CDR3 DNA sequence: TGTGCCAGCAGTACTCCTAACTATGGCTACACCTTC. Residues: CASSTPNYGYTF.

CDR3 sequence (DNA): TGTGCCAGCAGTGGAACAGTCGATCGCAATCAGCCCCAGCATTTT. It is translated as CASSGTVDRNQPQHF. This rearrangement joins TRBV6-1 to TRBJ1-5; no firm D call. The CDR3 has 15 amino acids. The V gene lost 4 bases and the J gene lost 2 bases, with 12 bases spanning the gap. Germline CDR1 reads MNHNS; CDR2 reads SASEGT.

The chain carries TRBV6-5 and TRBJ1-2; 8 nucleotides match TRBD1. Germline CDR1 and CDR2: MNHEY and SVGAGI. J was trimmed by 4 bases and V by 7 bases; bases with no gene match: 5. This CDR3 contains 13 residues. CDR3 DNA sequence: TGTGCCAGCACAAAAGGACAGGGCTATGGCTACACCTTC. It translates to CASTKGQGYGYTF.

Regarding this clone: The junction departs from germline at one end; a sequencing error may be responsible. Other DNA sequences in this sample translate to the same CDR3. The chain employs TRBV11-3 and TRBJ2-1; D is possibly TRBD1 or TRBD2 (5 bases each). This CDR3 has 15 residues. Per germline, CDR1 SGHNT and CDR2 YENEEA. CDR3 residues: CASSLRDGSYNEQFF. The CDR3 bases are TGCGCCAGCAGCTTAAGGGACGGTTCCTACAATGAGCAGTTCTTC.

The chain uses TRBV5-1 and TRBJ1-1; unclear D gene. The germline V gene encodes CDR1 SGHRS and CDR2 YFSETQ. The V end lost 0 bases, the J end lost 0 bases, and 9 bases lay between the germline ends. This CDR3 comprises 15 residues. CDR3 region: CASSLVQRVNTEAFF. CDR3 nucleotide sequence: TGCGCCAGCAGCTTGGTGCAGAGGGTGAACACTGAAGCTTTCTTT.

This chain links TRBV5-1 with TRBJ2-3; no reliable D call. The CDR3 consists of 15 residues. Trimming stripped 1 base from V and 2 bases from J, with 11 bases between. The germline V gene has CDR1 SGHRS and CDR2 YFSETQ. The chain's CDR3 is CASSLRSGYTDTQYF. The CDR3 DNA follows: TGCGCCAGCAGCTTGAGGTCCGGGTACACAGATACGCAGTATTTT. Full variable domain (remainder filled in from reference TRBV5-1 and TRBJ2-3): KAGVTQTPRYLIKTRGQQVTLSCSPISGHRSVSWYQQTPGQGLQFLFEYFSETQRNKGNFPGRFSGRQFSNSRSEMNVSTLELGDSALYLCASSLRSGYTDTQYFGPGTRLTVL.

J is TRBJ2-2 and V is TRBV2; 7 bases line up with TRBD1. The junction had 10 bases not matched to a gene; V was cut back by 8 bases and J by 4 bases. The CDR3 is 15 residues long. Germline V gene sequence: CDR1 SNHLY, CDR2 FYNNEI. CDR3 protein: CASRGPGQFTGELFF. The DNA for the CDR3 is TGTGCCAGCCGTGGCCCGGGACAGTTCACCGGGGAGCTGTTTTTT.

The chain carries TRBV2 and TRBJ1-4, with D perhaps matching TRBD1 (6 bases). The CDR3 runs 14 residues. CDR1 is SNHLY and CDR2 is FYNNEI in the germline V gene. Trimming removed 6 bases from V and 7 bases from J, with 15 bases in between. CDR3 sequence reads: CASSLQGLSEKLFF. CDR3 in DNA: TGTGCCAGCAGCCTACAGGGCTTAAGTGAAAAACTGTTTTTT.

The chain couples TRBV7-9 to TRBJ1-6, with D possibly TRBD1 on 5 matching bases. This CDR3 is built from 15 residues. Germline CDR1 is SEHNR and CDR2 is FQNEAQ (reference sequence). Trimming took 5 bases from V and 10 from J, leaving 18 bases between them. CDR3: CASSPVGAGGSPLHF. The CDR3, as DNA: TGTGCCAGCAGCCCCGTTGGGGCTGGGGGATCACCCCTCCACTTT.

The chain links TRBV19 to TRBJ1-2, with TRBD1 matching over 12 bases. In germline, CDR1 is LNHDA, CDR2 SQIVND (reference sequence). The CDR3 sequence is 18 residues long. V gave up 10 bases and J gave up 6 bases; unmatched junction bases: 21. CDR3 sequence: CATPNGQRDRGLRDGYTF. The CDR3 region has the DNA TGTGCCACTCCTAATGGGCAGCGGGACAGGGGGCTCCGTGATGGCTACACCTTC. Combining the CDR3 with reference TRBV19 and TRBJ1-2 gives the whole variable domain DGGITQSPKYLFRKEGQNVTLSCEQNLNHDAMYWYRQDPGQGLRLIYYSQIVNDFQKGDIAEGYSVSREKKESFPLTVTSAQKNPTAFYLCATPNGQRDRGLRDGYTFGSGTRLTVV.

This sequence joins TRBV6-4 and TRBJ2-7; tentative D call: TRBD2 (5 bases). The V gene's germline CDR1 is MRHNA and CDR2 SNTAGT. V was pared by 4 bases and J by 1 base, with 14 bases between. This CDR3 has 15 residues. This CDR3 reads CASSAEPGSSYEQYF. The CDR3 bases are TGTGCCAGCAGTGCAGAACCGGGGAGTTCCTACGAGCAGTACTTC.

The chain employs TRBV7-9 and TRBJ1-1; D unresolved. The CDR3 totals 13 residues. In germline, CDR1 is SEHNR, CDR2 FQNEAQ (reference sequence). The V end was cut by 6 bases, the J end by 3 bases, with 11 bases between. CDR3 sequence: CASSLKGHTEAFF. CDR3 sequence (DNA): TGTGCCAGCAGTCTAAAAGGACACACTGAAGCTTTCTTT. The entire variable domain, with the rest obtained from reference TRBV7-9 and TRBJ1-1, is as follows: DTGVSQNPRHKITKRGQNVTFRCDPISEHNRLYWYRQTLGQGPEFLTYFQNEAQLEKSRLLSDRFSAERPKGSFSTLEIQRTEQGDSAMYLCASSLKGHTEAFFGQGTRLTVV.

This chain uses TRBV14 with TRBJ2-3; a weak D match, TRBD1 (6 bases). From germline, CDR1 is SGHDN and CDR2 FVKESK. The CDR3 is 15 residues long. V lost 4 bases, J lost 7 bases, and 18 bases lay in between. The CDR3 spells CASSPATGGFNTQYF. The CDR3 DNA reads TGTGCCAGCAGCCCCGCGACAGGTGGTTTCAATACGCAGTATTTT.